This T cell receptor beta chain is drawn from a study of cytomegalovirus exposure and HLA in healthy donors. Study as a whole: A data release that came early held approximately 85 million unique TCRs from HLA-typed donors.

This CDR3 has 14 residues. CDR1 is ENHRY, CDR2 SYGVKD, per germline. J gave up 0 bases and V 6 bases, and 3 bases lay outside the gene matches. General observations from the study: A later analysis reportedly found fewer N-insertions in an Asian-associated ancestry cluster than the roughly 670-donor mean. A later look showed TCR association rates differing by HLA locus, highest for DRB1 and lowest for HLA-C. TCR beta V- and J-gene trimming, according to a later analysis, was linked to a missense DCLRE1C variant.

With respect to this clone: Its antigen is undetermined.

A multiplex PCR was run with 60 Vbeta primers and 13 Jbeta primers. Repertoires were generated with immunoSEQ multiplex PCR, while TCRdb's copy carries only in-frame clones and drops some. This sample lists some 140,000 clones; its ten largest clones have about 1.4%. The chain combines TRBV10-3 with TRBJ1-1; 8 positions agree with TRBD1. Sample: PBMCs. The TCR sequence derives from a woman in her thirties or forties in good health and CMV-seronegative. The DNA of the CDR3 is TGTGCCATCAGAAACAGGGGGGTGAACACTGAAGCTTTCTTT. This codes for CAIRNRGVNTEAFF.